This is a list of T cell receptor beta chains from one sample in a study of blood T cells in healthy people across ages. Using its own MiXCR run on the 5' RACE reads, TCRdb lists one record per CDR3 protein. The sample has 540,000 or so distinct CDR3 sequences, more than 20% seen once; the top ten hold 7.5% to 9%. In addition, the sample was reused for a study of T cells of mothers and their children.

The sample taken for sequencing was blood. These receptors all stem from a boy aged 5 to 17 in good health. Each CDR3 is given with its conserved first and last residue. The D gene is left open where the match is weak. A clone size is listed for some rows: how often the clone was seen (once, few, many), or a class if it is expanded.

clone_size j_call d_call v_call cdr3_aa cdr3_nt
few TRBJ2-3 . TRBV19 CASSPRVSTDTQYF TGTGCCAGTAGTCCCCGGGTTAGCACAGATACGCAGTATTTT
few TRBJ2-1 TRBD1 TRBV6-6 CASSRDRVTYNEQFF TGTGCCAGCAGTCGGGACAGGGTCACCTACAATGAGCAGTTCTTC
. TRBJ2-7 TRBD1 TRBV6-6 CASSQGQPPEQYF TGTGCCAGCAGTCAGGGACAGCCTCCCGAGCAGTACTTC
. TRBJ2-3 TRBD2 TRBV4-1 CASSRLAGVDTQYF TGCGCCAGCAGCCGACTAGCGGGAGTAGATACGCAGTATTTT
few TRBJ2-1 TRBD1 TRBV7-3 CASSLRDRGWNEQFF TGTGCCAGCAGCTTAAGAGACAGGGGATGGAATGAGCAGTTCTTC
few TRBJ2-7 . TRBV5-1 CASRRDHEQYF TGCGCCAGCCGGAGGGACCACGAGCAGTACTTC
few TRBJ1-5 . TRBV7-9 CASSPMGPNQPQHF TGTGCCAGCAGTCCGATGGGGCCCAATCAGCCCCAGCATTTT
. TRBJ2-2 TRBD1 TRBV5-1 CASSLEPRDREYTGELFF TGCGCCAGCAGCTTGGAACCGAGGGACAGGGAGTACACCGGGGAGCTGTTTTTT
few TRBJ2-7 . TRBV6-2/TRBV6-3 CTSRGVAYEQYF TGTACCAGCAGAGGTGTCGCCTACGAGCAGTACTTC
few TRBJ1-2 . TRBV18 CASSPLMTGGGVENGYTF TGTGCCAGCTCACCATTAATGACAGGTGGCGGAGTAGAGAATGGCTACACCTTC
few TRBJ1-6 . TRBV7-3 CASSLGSGNSPLHF TGTGCCAGCAGCTTAGGAAGCGGGAATTCACCCCTCCACTTT
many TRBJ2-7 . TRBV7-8 CASSLRRGNGYEQYF TGTGCCAGCAGTCTTAGGAGGGGAAACGGGTACGAGCAGTACTTC
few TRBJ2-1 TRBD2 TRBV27 CASSSSNLGLADDYNEQFF TGTGCCAGCAGTTCGTCCAATCTAGGACTAGCGGACGACTACAATGAGCAGTTCTTC
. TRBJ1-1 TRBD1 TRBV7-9 CASSAGGGMNTEAFF TGTGCCAGCAGCGCAGGGGGTGGGATGAACACTGAAGCTTTCTTT
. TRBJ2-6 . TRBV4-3 CASSQDGAISSGANVLTF TGCGCCAGCAGCCAAGACGGGGCGATTTCCTCTGGGGCCAACGTCCTGACTTTC
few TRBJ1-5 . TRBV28 CASSHQGHQPQHF TGTGCCAGCAGTCACCAGGGCCATCAGCCCCAGCATTTT
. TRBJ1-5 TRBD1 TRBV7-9 CASSPGGHSNQPQHF TGTGCCAGCAGTCCAGGGGGCCATAGCAATCAGCCCCAGCATTTT
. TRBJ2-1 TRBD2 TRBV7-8 CASSLALVASGTYNEQFF TGTGCCAGCAGCTTAGCCCTGGTTGCTAGCGGGACCTACAATGAGCAGTTCTTC
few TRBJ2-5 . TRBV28 CASQKGGGETQYF TGTGCCAGCCAAAAAGGGGGAGGGGAGACCCAGTACTTC
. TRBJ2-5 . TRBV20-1 CSAATQETQYF TGCAGTGCCGCAACCCAAGAGACCCAGTACTTC
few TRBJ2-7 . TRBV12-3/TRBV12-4 CASSMGGPEQYF TGTGCCTCCTCAATGGGGGGCCCCGAGCAGTACTTC
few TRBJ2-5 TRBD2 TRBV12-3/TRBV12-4 CASRQSGGGETQYF TGTGCCAGCAGACAAAGTGGGGGGGGAGAGACCCAGTACTTC
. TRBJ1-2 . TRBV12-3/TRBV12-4 CASSSGVNYGYTF TGTGCCAGCAGCTCCGGGGTCAACTATGGCTACACCTTC
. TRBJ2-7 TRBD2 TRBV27 CASSSPSAGGSSEQYF TGTGCCAGCAGTTCCCCCTCAGCGGGGGGATCCTCCGAGCAGTACTTC
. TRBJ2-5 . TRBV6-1 CASSDNPWGAGQETQYF TGTGCCAGCAGTGATAACCCCTGGGGAGCGGGCCAAGAGACCCAGTACTTC
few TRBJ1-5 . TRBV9 CASSATYGNQPQHF TGTGCCAGCAGCGCCACATACGGCAATCAGCCCCAGCATTTT
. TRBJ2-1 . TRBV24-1 CATSVGSYNEQFF TGTGCCACCAGTGTGGGCTCCTACAATGAGCAGTTCTTC
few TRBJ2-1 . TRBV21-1 CASTNPSPYNEQFF TGTGCCAGCACCAACCCATCCCCATACAATGAGCAGTTCTTC
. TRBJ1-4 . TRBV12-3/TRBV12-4 CASTTPDPYEKLFF TGTGCCAGCACCACACCGGACCCCTACGAAAAACTGTTTTTT
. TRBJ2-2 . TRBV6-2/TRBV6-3 CASSYRRGQNTGELFF TGTGCCAGCAGTTATAGGCGGGGCCAGAACACCGGGGAGCTGTTTTTT
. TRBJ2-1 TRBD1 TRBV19 CASSPSYRDRGYNEQFF TGTGCCAGTAGTCCCTCCTACCGGGACAGGGGCTACAATGAGCAGTTCTTC
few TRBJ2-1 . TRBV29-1 CSVVSGVQFF TGCAGCGTTGTATCTGGTGTGCAGTTCTTC
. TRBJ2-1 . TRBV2 CASSVGREGQMLF TGTGCCAGCAGTGTGGGGAGGGAGGGACAGATGCTCTTC
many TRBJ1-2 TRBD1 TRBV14 CASSPDRGWFGYTF TGTGCCAGCAGCCCTGACAGGGGGTGGTTCGGCTACACCTTC
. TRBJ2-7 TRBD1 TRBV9 CASSVGRTGASYEQYF TGTGCCAGCAGCGTAGGGCGGACAGGGGCCTCCTACGAGCAGTACTTC
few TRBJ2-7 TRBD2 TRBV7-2 CASSTSGSSYEQYF TGTGCCAGCAGCACTAGCGGGTCCTCCTACGAGCAGTACTTC
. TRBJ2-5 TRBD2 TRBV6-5 CASTVTSGGGETQYF TGTGCCAGCACCGTAACTAGCGGGGGGGGCGAGACCCAGTACTTC
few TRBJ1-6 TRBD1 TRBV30 CAWNMGQGSSPLHF TGTGCCTGGAATATGGGACAGGGGAGTTCACCCCTCCACTTT
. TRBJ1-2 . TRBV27 CASSFTGSDYGYTF TGTGCCAGCAGTTTCACAGGGTCAGACTATGGCTACACCTTC
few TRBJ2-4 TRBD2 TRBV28 CASSLYASGLKNIQYF TGTGCCAGCAGTTTATACGCTAGCGGCCTCAAAAACATTCAGTACTTC
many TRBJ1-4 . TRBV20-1 CSARDLATNEKLFF TGCAGTGCTAGAGATCTGGCAACTAATGAAAAACTGTTTTTT
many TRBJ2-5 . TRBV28 CASSPLIRMETQYF TGTGCCAGCAGTCCCCTGATAAGGATGGAGACCCAGTACTTC
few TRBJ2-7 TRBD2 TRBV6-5 CASSFPLAGGIYEQYF TGTGCCAGCAGTTTCCCCCTAGCGGGAGGGATCTACGAGCAGTACTTC
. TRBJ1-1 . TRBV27 CASSPSPQGSTEAFF TGTGCCAGCAGCCCCAGCCCTCAGGGGAGCACTGAAGCTTTCTTT
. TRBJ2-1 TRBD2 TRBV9 CASSAGRMSGVGEQFF TGTGCCAGCAGCGCAGGGCGGATGAGCGGGGTTGGTGAGCAGTTCTTC
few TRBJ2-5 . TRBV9 CASSGIARGAETQYF TGTGCCAGCAGCGGGATAGCGAGAGGGGCGGAGACCCAGTACTTC
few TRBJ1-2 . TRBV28 CASTLGRFGVYGYTF TGTGCCAGCACCTTGGGACGTTTTGGGGTGTATGGCTACACCTTC
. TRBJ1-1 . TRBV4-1 CASSQDRVPNTEAFF TGCGCCAGCAGCCAAGATCGAGTCCCGAACACTGAAGCTTTCTTT
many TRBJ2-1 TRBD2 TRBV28 CASRRTSGSSSNEQFF TGTGCCAGCAGACGGACTAGCGGGAGCTCCTCCAATGAGCAGTTCTTC
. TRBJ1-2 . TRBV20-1 CSARGGVNYGYTF TGCAGTGCTCGAGGCGGGGTAAACTATGGCTACACCTTC
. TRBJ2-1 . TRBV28 CASSLYQGLDEQFF TGTGCCAGCAGTTTATACCAGGGTCTCGATGAGCAGTTCTTC
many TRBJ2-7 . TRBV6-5 CASSPRGSYEQYF TGTGCCAGCAGCCCCCGAGGATCCTACGAGCAGTACTTC
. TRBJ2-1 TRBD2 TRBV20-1 CSAQSGRAKNEQFF TGCAGTGCTCAAAGCGGGAGGGCGAAAAATGAGCAGTTCTTC
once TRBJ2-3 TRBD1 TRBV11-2 CASSLVGTGVRNTQYF TGTGCCAGCAGCTTAGTCGGGACAGGGGTTAGGAATACGCAGTATTTT
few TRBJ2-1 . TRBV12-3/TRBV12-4 CASSFWGVGSSYNEQFF TGTGCCAGCAGTTTTTGGGGAGTGGGGTCATCCTACAATGAGCAGTTCTTC
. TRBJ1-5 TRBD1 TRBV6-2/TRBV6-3 CASSYSCGTGGQPQHF TGTGCCAGCAGTTACTCGTGTGGGACAGGGGGGCAGCCCCAGCATTTT
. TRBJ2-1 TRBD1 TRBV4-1 CASSHGQGTEQFF TGCGCCAGCAGCCATGGACAGGGAACTGAGCAGTTCTTC